This T cell receptor beta chain was profiled in a study of T cells in Graves' hyperthyroidism and ophthalmopathy. Study results and caveats: Median prediction lead before ophthalmopathy onset was around seven months with the model.

TCR beta CDR3 regions were amplified from RNA. Using the HTBI primer set, a first-round RT-PCR was run on the TCR CDR3. MiXCR was run by TCRdb on the multiplex PCR reads, yielding one entry per CDR3 protein. The sample has some 500,000 distinct CDR3 sequences, about 16% seen once. The V end lost 0 bases, the J end lost 8 bases, and 17 bases lay between the germline ends. Germline CDR1 reads SGHRS; CDR2 reads YFSETQ. There are 15 residues in the CDR3. This clonotype was observed at least ten times. The antigen remains undetermined. Sequencing was done on a sample of blood. V usage is TRBV5-1 and J usage is TRBJ1-2; no clear D gene. This receptor was identified in a woman in her thirties with Graves' ophthalmopathy. Written as DNA, the CDR3 is TGCGCCAGCAGCTTGGTTCTGACGGGTTCGTACGGCTACACCTTC. Its protein product is CASSLVLTGSYGYTF.